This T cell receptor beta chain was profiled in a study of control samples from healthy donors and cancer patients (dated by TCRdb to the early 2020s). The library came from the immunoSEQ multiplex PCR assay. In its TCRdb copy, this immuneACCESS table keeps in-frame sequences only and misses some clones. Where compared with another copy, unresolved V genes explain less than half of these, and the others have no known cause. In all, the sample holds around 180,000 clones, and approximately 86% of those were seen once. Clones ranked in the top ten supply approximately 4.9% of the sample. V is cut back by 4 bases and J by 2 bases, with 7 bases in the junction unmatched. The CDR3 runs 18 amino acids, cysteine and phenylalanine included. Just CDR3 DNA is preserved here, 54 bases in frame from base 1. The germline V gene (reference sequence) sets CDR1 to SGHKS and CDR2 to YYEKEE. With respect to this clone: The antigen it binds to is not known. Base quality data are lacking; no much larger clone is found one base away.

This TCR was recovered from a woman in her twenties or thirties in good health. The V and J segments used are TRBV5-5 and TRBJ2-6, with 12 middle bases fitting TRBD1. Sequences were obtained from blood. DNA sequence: TGTGCCAGCAGCGCGGGGGACAGGGGGCTTGCTGGGGCCAACGTCCTGACTTTC. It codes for CASSAGDRGLAGANVLTF.